The 23 T cell receptor beta chains listed next were all sequenced from one sample in a study of blood T cells in healthy people across ages. Through a sample-barcoded 5' primer and a J-beta primer mix, a second PCR was run for roughly 6 to 11 cycles. TCRdb independently ran MiXCR on the 5' RACE reads; one entry per CDR3 protein. The sample includes about 1.8 million distinct CDR3 sequences, 49% seen only once; the top ten take over 2%. The sequencing sample was made of blood. These receptors were collected from a middle-aged woman in good health.

The chain recombines TRBV7-9 with TRBJ2-5; D gene uncertain. V lost 2 bases and J lost 11, with 9 bases in between. CDR3 size: 11 residues. Germline V gene data show CDR1 as SEHNR and CDR2 as FQNEAQ (reference sequence). The CDR3 protein is CASSLYLEQYF. CDR3 sequence (DNA): TGTGCCAGCAGCTTATACCTGGAGCAGTACTTC.

Here the CDR3 reads CASSYTGAKETQYF. The CDR3, as DNA: TGTGCCAGCAGTTACACAGGCGCGAAAGAGACCCAGTACTTC. V and J are TRBV6-2 or TRBV6-3 and TRBJ2-7, with TRBD1 as a possible D gene (5 bases). Judging by the DNA end, TRBJ2-5 fits better; the J call may be wrong. CDR3 length equals 14 residues. The germline V gene has CDR1 MNHEY and CDR2 SVGEGT.

V usage is TRBV12-3 or TRBV12-4 and J usage is TRBJ1-2; the match to TRBD1 covers 8 bases. The ends lost 3 bases at V and 0 bases at J; junction bases unmatched: 3. The CDR3 loop spans 15 amino acids. The CDR3 DNA reads as TGTGCCAGCAGTTTCTGGGACAGGCCTAACTATGGCTACACCTTC. It codes for CASSFWDRPNYGYTF.

This clonotype was observed a few times. The V gene is TRBV4-3, the J gene TRBJ2-3, with unresolved D. The germline gives CDR1 LGHNA, CDR2 YSLEER. The CDR3 consists of 13 residues. The germline V and J ends were trimmed by 3 bases and 7 bases, with 11 bases remaining between them. The CDR3 sequence: CASSHEPFNTQYF. The CDR3 region has the DNA TGCGCCAGCAGCCACGAGCCGTTTAATACGCAGTATTTT.

V and J are TRBV28 and TRBJ2-1, with D uncertain. CDR3 length: 11 amino acids. CDR1 MDHEN and CDR2 SYDVKM come from the germline V gene. The V end was cut by 6 bases, the J end by 13 bases, with 13 bases between. This CDR3 is CASRSKGPQFF. The CDR3 region has the DNA TGTGCCAGCAGAAGCAAGGGTCCCCAGTTCTTC. The full variable domain, rest sourced from reference TRBV28 and TRBJ2-1, is DVKVTQSSRYLVKRTGEKVFLECVQDMDHENMFWYRQDPGLGLRLIYFSYDVKMKEKGDIPEGYSVSREKKERFSLILESASTNQTSMYLCASRSKGPQFFGPGTRLTVL.

The chain is built from TRBV27 and TRBJ2-7, with a tentative D call TRBD2 (7 bases). The tail of the sequence fits TRBJ2-5 better, so the J call may be wrong. Germline assignment: CDR1 MNHEY and CDR2 SMNVEV (reference sequence). The CDR3 runs to 16 residues. Here the CDR3 reads CASRDERGGGLETQYF. In DNA form, the CDR3 reads TGTGCCAGCAGGGACGAAAGAGGGGGGGGCCTTGAGACCCAGTACTTC.

This clonotype turned up a few times. This chain links TRBV28 with TRBJ2-4, with no clear D. Germline V gene lookup returns CDR1 MDHEN and CDR2 SYDVKM. The CDR3 covers 14 residues. V dropped 5 bases and J dropped 1 base, with 9 bases sitting between them. The CDR3 sequence is CASSVRQAKNIQYF. For the CDR3, the DNA is TGTGCCAGCAGTGTAAGGCAGGCCAAAAACATTCAGTACTTC.

This clonotype has a single count. V and J are TRBV24-1 and TRBJ2-7, with D uncertain. This CDR3 spans 16 amino acids. With 0 bases removed from V and 1 base from J, the gap between germline ends came to 12 bases. CDR1 is KGHDR and CDR2 is SFDVKD in the germline V gene. CDR3 sequence (DNA): TGTGCCACCAGTGATTTGCAGGTCTTCGAGTCCTACGAGCAGTACTTC. As protein: CATSDLQVFESYEQYF.

This clonotype was counted a few times. The chain combines TRBV7-2 with TRBJ1-2, with TRBD1 matching 8 bases. The CDR3 covers 14 residues. V shed 4 bases, J shed 5 bases, and the junction held 6 bases outside the gene matches. Looked up from germline, CDR1 is SGHTA and CDR2 is FQGNSA. The CDR3 nucleotides read TGTGCCAGCAGCTCGGACAGGGTCGAGTATGGCTACACCTTC. This sequence encodes CASSSDRVEYGYTF.

This sequence joins TRBV6-2 or TRBV6-3 and TRBJ2-5, with D possibly being TRBD1 or TRBD2 (5 bases each). The CDR3 totals 13 residues. Trimming removed 4 bases from V and 13 bases from J, with 19 bases in between. CDR1 and CDR2 (germline): MNHEY, SVGEGT. CDR3 protein: CASSFIRTTGPYF. The DNA for the CDR3 is TGTGCCAGCAGTTTTATCCGTACCACGGGGCCGTACTTC.

The CDR3 spells CASRTRSGGARNEQFF. The CDR3 nucleotides read TGTGCCAGCAGGACCCGAAGCGGGGGGGCCCGCAATGAGCAGTTCTTC. The chain recombines TRBV2 with TRBJ2-1; 10 bases align to TRBD2. This CDR3 has 16 amino acids. Germline CDR1 and CDR2: SNHLY and FYNNEI. The J segment lost 6 bases and the V segment lost 6 bases, leaving 11 bases of the junction unmatched.

The V gene is TRBV29-1, the J gene TRBJ2-1; 14 nucleotides match TRBD2. The V gene's germline CDR1 is SQVTM and CDR2 ANQGSEA. CDR3 length equals 17 residues. The junction had 11 bases not matched to a gene; V was cut back by 3 bases and J by 7 bases. The CDR3 loop reads CSVDGLRTSGGWNEQFF. CDR3 DNA sequence: TGCAGCGTTGACGGTCTACGGACTAGCGGGGGGTGGAATGAGCAGTTCTTC.

The V and J genes are TRBV4-3 and TRBJ2-7; tentative D call: TRBD2 (5 bases). Germline values: CDR1 LGHNA, CDR2 YSLEER. Trimming removed 0 bases at V and 7 bases at J, with 13 bases between. The CDR3 totals 14 residues. CDR3 amino acids: CASSQEPQAGEQYF. Written as DNA, the CDR3 is TGCGCCAGCAGCCAAGAACCCCAGGCGGGTGAGCAGTACTTC.

With respect to this clonotype: One junction end does not reproduce the germline sequence, and a read error may be involved. This rearrangement joins TRBV24-1 to TRBJ2-5; TRBD1 aligns across 7 bases. Per the germline V gene, CDR1 is KGHDR and CDR2 is SFDVKD. CDR3 length: 18 amino acids. The CDR3 DNA reads as TGTGTCACCAGTGATCATTTGGGCCTCTCCAGGGGGCAAGAGACCCAGTACTTC. Translated, it gives CVTSDHLGLSRGQETQYF.

This rearrangement joins TRBV25-1 to TRBJ1-4; 7 nucleotides align to TRBD1. Germline CDR1 reads MGHDK; CDR2 reads SYGVNS. CDR3 size: 13 residues. J was trimmed by 5 bases and V by 8 bases; bases with no gene match: 5. The DNA of the CDR3 is TGTGCCAGCGGTGGGACAGCCAATGAAAAACTGTTTTTT. The encoded protein is CASGGTANEKLFF. Filled out from reference TRBV25-1 and TRBJ1-4, the complete variable domain reads EADIYQTPRYLVIGTGKKITLECSQTMGHDKMYWYQQDPGMELHLIHYSYGVNSTEKGDLSSESTVSRIRTEHFPLTLESARPSHTSQYLCASGGTANEKLFFGSGTQLSVL.

Comments on this clonotype: A much larger clone is a single base away; this may be a read error. CDR3 nucleotide sequence: TGCAGCGCCCGGGGAGGGGGCAATGGGCAGTTCTTC. Its translation is CSARGGGNGQFF. The chain uses TRBV29-1 and TRBJ2-1; D is perhaps TRBD1 or TRBD2 (7 bases each). Germline V gene sequence: CDR1 SQVTM, CDR2 ANQGSEA. CDR3 length: 12 amino acids.

This clonotype showed up just a few times. The chain combines TRBV4-3 with TRBJ2-3; the match to TRBD2 covers 7 bases. Germline CDR1 and CDR2: LGHNA and YSLEER. The CDR3 contains 16 residues. V lost 0 bases and J lost 2; bases outside the gene matches: 5. The DNA for the CDR3 is TGCGCCAGCAGCCAAGATTCAAGCGGGACCACAGATACGCAGTATTTT. This codes for CASSQDSSGTTDTQYF.

The gene calls are TRBV7-9 and TRBJ1-4; TRBD1 might be the D (5 bases). Per the germline V gene, CDR1 is SEHNR and CDR2 is FQNEAQ (reference sequence). V lost 5 bases, J lost 8 bases, and 30 bases lay in between. The CDR3 runs 19 residues. CDR3 residues: CASSPPPGRGSGRGEKLFF. CDR3 nucleotides: TGTGCCAGCAGCCCTCCCCCGGGACGGGGTTCGGGTCGTGGCGAAAAACTGTTTTTT. Combining the CDR3 with reference TRBV7-9 and TRBJ1-4 gives the whole variable domain DTGVSQNPRHKITKRGQNVTFRCDPISEHNRLYWYRQTLGQGPEFLTYFQNEAQLEKSRLLSDRFSAERPKGSFSTLEIQRTEQGDSAMYLCASSPPPGRGSGRGEKLFFGSGTQLSVL.

The V gene is TRBV4-2, the J gene TRBJ2-3, with 7 nucleotides matching TRBD1. This CDR3 spans 16 amino acids. The germline CDR1 and CDR2 sequences are LGHNA and YNFKEQ. The junction had 8 bases not matched to a gene; V was cut back by 2 bases and J by 3 bases. The CDR3 protein is CASSQTVPGQTDTQYF. For the CDR3, the DNA is TGTGCCAGCAGCCAAACGGTCCCGGGACAGACAGATACGCAGTATTTT.

The rearrangement joins TRBV9 to TRBJ1-2, with a possible D match to TRBD1 (6 bases). Germline CDR1 SGDLS, CDR2 YYNGEE. The CDR3 is 13 residues long. The V end was cut by 4 bases, the J end by 7 bases, with 14 bases between. This CDR3 is CASSTRTASGYTF. DNA for the CDR3: TGTGCCAGCAGCACCCGGACAGCCTCTGGCTACACCTTC.

This clonotype was seen many times. The chain has TRBV10-1 and TRBJ2-3; possibly TRBD1 for D (5 bases). The CDR3 covers 15 residues. V was clipped by 3 bases and J by 3 bases, with 13 bases between them. Looked up from germline, CDR1 is WNHNN and CDR2 is SYGVQD (reference sequence). Written as DNA, the CDR3 is TGCGCCAGCAGTGATCAGGGTATGAGGACAGATACGCAGTATTTT. This encodes CASSDQGMRTDTQYF.

There are a few counts of this clonotype. J is TRBJ2-5 and V is TRBV6-5; the D gene is possibly TRBD2 (6 bases). This CDR3 is 15 amino acids long. Trimming took 5 bases from V and 6 from J, leaving 19 bases between them. Germline lookup yields CDR1 MNHEY and CDR2 SVGAGI. CDR3 in amino acids: CASSTTGLAAKTQYF. CDR3 nucleotides: TGTGCCAGCAGTACCACGGGACTTGCGGCAAAGACCCAGTACTTC.

The V and J genes are TRBV3-1 and TRBJ2-3; 9 bases are a match to TRBD2. Germline V CDR1 and CDR2: LGHDT, YNNKEL (reference sequence). The CDR3 runs to 17 residues. V was pared by 3 bases and J by 4 bases, with 11 bases of the junction left unmatched. CDR3 bases: TGTGCCAGCAGCCAGGGCCCGGCTAGCGGGGTTCCAGATACGCAGTATTTT. It codes for CASSQGPASGVPDTQYF.